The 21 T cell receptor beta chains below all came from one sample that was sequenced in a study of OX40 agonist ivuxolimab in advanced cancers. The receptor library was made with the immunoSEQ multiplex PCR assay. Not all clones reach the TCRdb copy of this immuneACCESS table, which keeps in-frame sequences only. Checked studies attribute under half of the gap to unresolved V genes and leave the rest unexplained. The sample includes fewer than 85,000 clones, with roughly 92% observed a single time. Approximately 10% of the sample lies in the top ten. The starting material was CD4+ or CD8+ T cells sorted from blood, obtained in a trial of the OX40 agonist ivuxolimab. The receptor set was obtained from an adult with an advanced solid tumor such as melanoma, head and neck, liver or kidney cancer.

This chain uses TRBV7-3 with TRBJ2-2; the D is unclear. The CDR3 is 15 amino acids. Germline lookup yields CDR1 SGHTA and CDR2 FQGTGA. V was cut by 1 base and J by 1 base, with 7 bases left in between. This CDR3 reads CASSLISGNTGELFF. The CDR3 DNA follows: TGTGCCAGCAGCTTAATCTCGGGGAACACCGGGGAGCTGTTTTTT.

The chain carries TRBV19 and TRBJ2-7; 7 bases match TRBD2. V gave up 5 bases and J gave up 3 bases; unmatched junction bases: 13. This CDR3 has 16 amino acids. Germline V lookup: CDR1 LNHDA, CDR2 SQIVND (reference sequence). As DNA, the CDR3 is TGTGCCAGTAGTTCCCGACAGAAAGGGGAGGGCTACGAGCAGTACTTC. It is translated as CASSSRQKGEGYEQYF. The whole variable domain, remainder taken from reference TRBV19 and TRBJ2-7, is DGGITQSPKYLFRKEGQNVTLSCEQNLNHDAMYWYRQDPGQGLRLIYYSQIVNDFQKGDIAEGYSVSREKKESFPLTVTSAQKNPTAFYLCASSSRQKGEGYEQYFGPGTRLTVT.

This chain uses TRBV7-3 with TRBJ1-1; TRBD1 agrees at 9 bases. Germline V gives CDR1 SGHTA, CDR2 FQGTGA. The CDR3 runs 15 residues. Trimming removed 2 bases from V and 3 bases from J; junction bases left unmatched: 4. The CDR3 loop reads CASSLGQGYDTEAFF. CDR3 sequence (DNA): TGTGCCAGCAGCTTAGGACAGGGGTACGACACTGAAGCTTTCTTT.

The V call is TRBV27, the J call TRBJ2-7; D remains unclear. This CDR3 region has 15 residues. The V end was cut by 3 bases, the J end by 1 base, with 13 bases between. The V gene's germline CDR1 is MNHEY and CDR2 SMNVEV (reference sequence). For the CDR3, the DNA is TGTGCCAGCAGTTTTCTGGGCCAAAGATCCTACGAGCAGTACTTC. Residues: CASSFLGQRSYEQYF.

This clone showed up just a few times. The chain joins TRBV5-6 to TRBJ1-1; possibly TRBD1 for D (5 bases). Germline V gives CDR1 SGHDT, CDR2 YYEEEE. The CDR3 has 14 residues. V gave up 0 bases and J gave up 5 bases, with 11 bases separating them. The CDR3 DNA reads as TGTGCCAGCAGCTTGGCCCAGGGAAGGACTGAAGCTTTCTTT. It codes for CASSLAQGRTEAFF.

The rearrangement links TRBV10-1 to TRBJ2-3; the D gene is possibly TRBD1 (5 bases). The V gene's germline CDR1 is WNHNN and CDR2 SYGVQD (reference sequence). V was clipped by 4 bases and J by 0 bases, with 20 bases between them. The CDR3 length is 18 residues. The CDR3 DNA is TGCGCCAGCAGTGGAGCGAATGATGGGGCTTCTAGCACAGATACGCAGTATTTT. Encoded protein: CASSGANDGASSTDTQYF.

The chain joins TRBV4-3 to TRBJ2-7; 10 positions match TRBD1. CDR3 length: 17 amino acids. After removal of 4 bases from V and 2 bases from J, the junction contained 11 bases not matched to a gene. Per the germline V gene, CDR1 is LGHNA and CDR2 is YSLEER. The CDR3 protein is CASSPGPGQGTTYEQYF. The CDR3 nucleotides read TGCGCCAGCAGCCCAGGACCGGGACAGGGGACCACCTACGAGCAGTACTTC.

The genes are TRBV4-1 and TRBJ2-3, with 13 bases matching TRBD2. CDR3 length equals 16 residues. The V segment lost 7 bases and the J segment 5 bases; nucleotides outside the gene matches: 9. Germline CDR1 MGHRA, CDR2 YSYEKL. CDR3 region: CASKRTGTSGEDTQYF. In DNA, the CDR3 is TGCGCCAGCAAACGAACCGGGACTAGCGGGGAAGATACGCAGTATTTT.

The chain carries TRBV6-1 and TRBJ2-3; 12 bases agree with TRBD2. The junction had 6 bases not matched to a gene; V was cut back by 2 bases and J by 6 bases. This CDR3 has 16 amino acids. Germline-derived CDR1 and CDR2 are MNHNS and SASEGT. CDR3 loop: CASSELAGGPGDTQYF. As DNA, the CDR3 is TGTGCCAGCAGTGAACTAGCGGGGGGGCCCGGTGATACGCAGTATTTT.

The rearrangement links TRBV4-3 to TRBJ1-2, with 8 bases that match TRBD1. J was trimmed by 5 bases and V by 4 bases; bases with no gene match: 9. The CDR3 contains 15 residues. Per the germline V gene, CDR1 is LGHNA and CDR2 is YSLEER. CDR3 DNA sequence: TGCGCCAGCAGCCCGAACAGGGGGTTTATATATGGCTACACCTTC. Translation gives CASSPNRGFIYGYTF.

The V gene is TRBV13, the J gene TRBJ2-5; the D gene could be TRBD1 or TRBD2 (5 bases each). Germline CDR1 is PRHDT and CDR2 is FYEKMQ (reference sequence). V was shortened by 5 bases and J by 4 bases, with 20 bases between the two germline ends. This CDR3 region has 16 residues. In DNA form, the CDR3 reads TGTGCCAGCAGCCCCCGAGGGGTTAATTGGGGAGAGACCCAGTACTTC. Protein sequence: CASSPRGVNWGETQYF.

CDR3 amino acids: CSAGTAYEQYF. The CDR3 DNA is TGCAGTGCTGGCACAGCCTACGAGCAGTACTTC. This sequence joins TRBV20-1 and TRBJ2-7; the D is unclear. CDR3 size: 11 residues. Trimming removed 5 bases from V and 2 bases from J, with 7 bases in between. Germline CDR1 and CDR2: DFQATT and SNEGSKA (reference sequence).

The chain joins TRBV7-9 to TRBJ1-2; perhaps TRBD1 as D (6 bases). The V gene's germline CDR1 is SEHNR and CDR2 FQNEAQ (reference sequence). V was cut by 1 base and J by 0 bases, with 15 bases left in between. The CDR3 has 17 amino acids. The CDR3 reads CASSLGRGQGPNYGYTF. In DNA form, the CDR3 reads TGTGCCAGCAGCTTAGGCCGGGGGCAGGGCCCTAACTATGGCTACACCTTC.

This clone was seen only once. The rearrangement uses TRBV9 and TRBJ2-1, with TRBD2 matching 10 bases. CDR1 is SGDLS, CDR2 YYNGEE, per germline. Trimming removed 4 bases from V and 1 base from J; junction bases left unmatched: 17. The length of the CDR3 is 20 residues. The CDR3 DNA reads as TGTGCCAGCAGCCTCCCGGGGGCTAGCGGGGGCCTAAAATCCTACAATGAGCAGTTCTTC. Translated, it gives CASSLPGASGGLKSYNEQFF.

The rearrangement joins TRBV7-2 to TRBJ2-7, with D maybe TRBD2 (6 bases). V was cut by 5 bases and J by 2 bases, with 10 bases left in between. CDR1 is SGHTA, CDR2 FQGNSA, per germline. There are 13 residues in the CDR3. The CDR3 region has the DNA TGTGCCAGCAGCGCCGGACTACCCTACGAGCAGTACTTC. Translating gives CASSAGLPYEQYF.

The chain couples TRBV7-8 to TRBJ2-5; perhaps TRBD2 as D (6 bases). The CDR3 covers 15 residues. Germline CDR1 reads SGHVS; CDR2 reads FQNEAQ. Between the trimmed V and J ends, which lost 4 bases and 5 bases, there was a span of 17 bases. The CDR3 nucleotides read TGTGCCAGCAGCTCTCCTTTAGCGGCGCTGGAGACCCAGTACTTC. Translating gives CASSSPLAALETQYF. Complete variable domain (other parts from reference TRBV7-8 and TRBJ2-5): GAGVSQSPRYKVAKRGQDVALRCDPISGHVSLFWYQQALGQGPEFLTYFQNEAQLDKSGLPSDRFFAERPEGSVSTLKIQRTQQEDSAVYLCASSSPLAALETQYFGPGTRLLVL.

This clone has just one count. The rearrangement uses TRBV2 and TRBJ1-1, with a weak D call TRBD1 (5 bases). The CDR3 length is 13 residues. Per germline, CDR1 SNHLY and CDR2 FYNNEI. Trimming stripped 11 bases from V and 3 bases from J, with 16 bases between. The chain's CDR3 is CAAREGGDTEAFF. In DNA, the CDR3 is TGTGCCGCCAGGGAGGGAGGGGACACTGAAGCTTTCTTT.

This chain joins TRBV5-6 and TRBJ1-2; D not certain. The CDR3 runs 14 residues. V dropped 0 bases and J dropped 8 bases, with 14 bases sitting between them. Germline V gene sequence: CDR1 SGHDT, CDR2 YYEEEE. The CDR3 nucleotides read TGTGCCAGCAGCTTGGCCCTCGGGTCCGCGGGCTACACCTTC. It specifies CASSLALGSAGYTF. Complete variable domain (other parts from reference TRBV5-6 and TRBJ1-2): DAGVTQSPTHLIKTRGQQVTLRCSPKSGHDTVSWYQQALGQGPQFIFQYYEEEERQRGNFPDRFSGHQFPNYSSELNVNALLLGDSALYLCASSLALGSAGYTFGSGTRLTVV.

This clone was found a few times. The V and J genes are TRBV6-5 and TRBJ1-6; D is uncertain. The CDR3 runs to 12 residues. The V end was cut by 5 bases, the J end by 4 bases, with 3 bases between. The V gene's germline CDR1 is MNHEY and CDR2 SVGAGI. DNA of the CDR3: TGTGCCAGCAGTGAATATAATTCACCCCTCCACTTT. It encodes CASSEYNSPLHF.

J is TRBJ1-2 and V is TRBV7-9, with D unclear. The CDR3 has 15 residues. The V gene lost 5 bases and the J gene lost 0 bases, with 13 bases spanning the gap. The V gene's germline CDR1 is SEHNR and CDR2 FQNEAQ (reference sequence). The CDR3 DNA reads TGTGCCAGCAGCCAAGGGCCTTACACTAACTATGGCTACACCTTC. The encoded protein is CASSQGPYTNYGYTF.

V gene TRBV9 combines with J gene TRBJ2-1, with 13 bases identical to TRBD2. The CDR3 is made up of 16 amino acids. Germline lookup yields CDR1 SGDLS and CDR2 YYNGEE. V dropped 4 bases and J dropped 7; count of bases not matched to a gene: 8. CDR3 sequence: CASSPGLAGPLNEQFF. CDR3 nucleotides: TGTGCCAGCAGCCCGGGACTAGCGGGGCCCCTGAATGAGCAGTTCTTC.